These 17 T cell receptor beta chains were all obtained from the same sample, sequenced in a study of cytomegalovirus exposure and HLA in healthy donors. This PCR relied on a set of 60 Vbeta primers and 13 Jbeta primers. Repertoires were generated with immunoSEQ multiplex PCR, while TCRdb's copy carries only in-frame clones and drops some. The sample includes some 200,000 clones, 75% to 90% seen only once; the top ten take more than 6%. The sample taken for sequencing was PBMCs. The receptors were gathered from a man aged 35 to 55 in good health and CMV-seropositive.

The chain has TRBV7-2 and TRBJ2-1; 10 nucleotides line up with TRBD2. The V gene's germline CDR1 is SGHTA and CDR2 FQGNSA. The trim removed 4 bases at V and 6 bases at J, leaving 6 bases unmatched. The CDR3 runs to 15 residues. The CDR3 region is CASSSGTSEVNEQFF. The CDR3 DNA is TGTGCCAGCAGCTCTGGGACTAGCGAGGTCAATGAGCAGTTCTTC.

J is TRBJ1-1 and V is TRBV6-5; maybe TRBD1 (5 bases). This CDR3 contains 13 residues. Trimming removed 2 bases from V and 5 bases from J, with 9 bases in between. CDR1 is MNHEY and CDR2 is SVGAGI in the germline V gene. As DNA, the CDR3 is TGTGCCAGCAGTTACGGGGGACTTACTGAAGCTTTCTTT. This encodes CASSYGGLTEAFF.

This rearrangement joins TRBV12-1 to TRBJ2-5; the table's D gene call, TRBD2, was not cross checked with the DNA. TRBV12-1 is labeled a pseudogene. The CDR3 runs 15 residues. The CDR3 loop reads CASSYAGSGGETQYF. The CDR3, as DNA: TGTGCCAGCAGCTACGCGGGTAGCGGGGGGGAGACCCAGTACTTC.

The rearrangement links TRBV10-3 to TRBJ1-3; D call uncertain. V gave up 5 bases and J gave up 2 bases, with 19 bases separating them. The length of the CDR3 is 17 residues. Germline V gene data show CDR1 as ENHRY and CDR2 as SYGVKD. The CDR3 reads CAISLPPAAEPGNTIYF. CDR3 nucleotides: TGTGCCATCAGTCTCCCCCCGGCGGCTGAGCCTGGAAACACCATATATTTT.

This clone has more than one count but fewer than ten. J is TRBJ1-4 and V is TRBV5-1; the D gene is possibly TRBD1 (5 bases). The V end lost 0 bases, the J end lost 7 bases, and 19 bases lay between the germline ends. This CDR3 is built from 17 residues. Germline values: CDR1 SGHRS, CDR2 YFSETQ. CDR3: CASSLVPKGAQGEKLFF. The DNA for the CDR3 is TGCGCCAGCAGCTTGGTCCCAAAAGGGGCGCAAGGTGAAAAACTGTTTTTT.

This clone was observed once. The chain combines TRBV19 with TRBJ1-1, with no clear D. Germline assignment: CDR1 LNHDA and CDR2 SQIVND (reference sequence). Trimming took 4 bases from V and 0 from J, leaving 6 bases between them. This CDR3 comprises 13 residues. CDR3 loop: CASSTNLNTEAFF. CDR3 sequence (DNA): TGTGCCAGTAGTACAAATTTGAACACTGAAGCTTTCTTT.

This chain connects TRBV6-5 to TRBJ1-2; 8 nucleotides match TRBD1. The junction had 5 bases not matched to a gene; V was cut back by 6 bases and J by 5 bases. CDR3 length: 13 amino acids. Germline V gene lookup returns CDR1 MNHEY and CDR2 SVGAGI. The chain's CDR3 is CASRVTGEYGYTF. CDR3 DNA: TGTGCCAGCAGGGTGACAGGGGAGTATGGCTACACCTTC.

J is TRBJ1-4 and V is TRBV28; no reliable D call. V shed 11 bases and J shed 1 base, with 11 bases lying between them. The CDR3 is 13 amino acids. Germline V gives CDR1 MDHEN, CDR2 SYDVKM. For the CDR3, the DNA is TGTGCCTCCCGTGGAGGAACTAATGAAAAACTGTTTTTT. Protein sequence: CASRGGTNEKLFF.

The rearrangement uses TRBV9 and TRBJ2-7; 8 bases line up with TRBD1. V shed 3 bases and J 4 bases; nucleotides not matched to a gene: 6. The CDR3 consists of 14 residues. In germline, CDR1 is SGDLS, CDR2 YYNGEE. CDR3 DNA: TGTGCCAGCAGCGAACAGGGGGTAGGATACGAGCAGTACTTC. Amino acids: CASSEQGVGYEQYF.

The chain joins TRBV7-2 to TRBJ1-5; possibly TRBD1 for D (5 bases). V gave up 7 bases and J gave up 6 bases, with 13 bases separating them. Germline CDR1 is SGHTA and CDR2 is FQGNSA. The CDR3 has 13 residues. The CDR3 loop is CASTPGGFQPQHF. In DNA form, the CDR3 reads TGTGCCAGCACCCCCGGGGGGTTTCAGCCCCAGCATTTT. The whole variable domain, remainder taken from reference TRBV7-2 and TRBJ1-5, is GAGVSQSPSNKVTEKGKDVELRCDPISGHTALYWYRQSLGQGLEFLIYFQGNSAPDKSGLPSDRFSAERTGGSVSTLTIQRTQQEDSAVYLCASTPGGFQPQHFGDGTRLSIL.

There are a few counts of this clone. The rearrangement links TRBV15 to TRBJ1-2, with 7 bases lining up with TRBD1. Germline values: CDR1 LNHNV, CDR2 YYDKDF (reference sequence). V was pared by 0 bases and J by 6 bases, with 4 bases of the junction left unmatched. There are 14 residues in the CDR3. CDR3 protein: CATSREGTANGYTF. The CDR3 nucleotides read TGTGCCACCAGCAGAGAGGGGACAGCGAATGGCTACACCTTC.

This clone was observed a single time. The chain is built from TRBV6-5 and TRBJ1-4; D perhaps matches TRBD1 (6 bases). Trimming removed 5 bases at V and 3 bases at J, with 10 bases between. This CDR3 region has 14 residues. CDR1 and CDR2 from the germline V gene are MNHEY and SVGAGI. The CDR3 DNA sequence: TGTGCCAGCAGTGGGGGGGCTTCTAATGAAAAACTGTTTTTT. This codes for CASSGGASNEKLFF.

Here the CDR3 DNA reads TGTGCCAGCAGTTCCGGGACAGGGGCCGAAGCTTTCTTT. Protein: CASSSGTGAEAFF. This chain links TRBV6-5 with TRBJ1-1, with 10 positions matching TRBD1. Germline V gene sequence: CDR1 MNHEY, CDR2 SVGAGI. The CDR3 is 13 residues long. With V trimmed by 4 bases and J by 8 bases, 4 bases remained unmatched.

J is TRBJ1-1 and V is TRBV7-3, with 9 bases identical to TRBD1. Trimming at V came to 5 bases and at J to 3 bases, leaving 4 bases not matched to a gene. The CDR3 spans 14 residues. The germline V gene encodes CDR1 SGHTA and CDR2 FQGTGA. Written as DNA, the CDR3 is TGTGCCAGCAGCAGGACAGGGGTGGACACTGAAGCTTTCTTT. Its translation is CASSRTGVDTEAFF.

V usage is TRBV6-5 and J usage is TRBJ1-4, with D unresolved. This CDR3 has 15 residues. The germline CDR1 and CDR2 sequences are MNHEY and SVGAGI. Trimming took off 2 bases at V and 0 bases at J, with 7 bases between the two ends. The CDR3 loop is CASSYIGATNEKLFF. The DNA of the CDR3 is TGTGCCAGCAGTTACATCGGTGCAACTAATGAAAAACTGTTTTTT.

The rearrangement joins TRBV6-4 to TRBJ1-2; no clear D. Germline V gene data show CDR1 as MRHNA and CDR2 as SNTAGT. The CDR3 runs 13 residues. V was trimmed by 2 bases and J by 8 bases, leaving 12 bases between them. The CDR3: CASSDGGMGGYTF. CDR3 in DNA: TGTGCCAGCAGTGACGGCGGGATGGGCGGCTACACCTTC.

There are a few counts of this clone. The chain combines TRBV28 with TRBJ1-1; TRBD1 matches at 7 bases. Germline assignment: CDR1 MDHEN and CDR2 SYDVKM. The CDR3 sequence is 13 residues long. Trimming cost V 4 bases and J 5 bases; bases outside gene matches: 4. The CDR3 loop reads CASSWRGPTEAFF. DNA for the CDR3: TGTGCCAGCAGTTGGAGGGGGCCGACTGAAGCTTTCTTT.